This T cell receptor (beta chain) was sequenced during a study of T-cell reconstitution after alpha-beta-depleted transplantation in children. Germline loops: CDR1 SGHTA, CDR2 FQGNSA. The junction had 17 bases not matched to a gene; V was cut back by 4 bases and J by 8 bases. CDR3 length: 17 amino acids. Library preparation (for TCRbeta) was performed with unique molecular identifiers. Via MiXCR, TCRdb re-called the PCR reads, giving one row per CDR3 protein. The sample shows around 380,000 distinct CDR3 sequences, about a tenth of them seen only once. The TCR originated in a human donor who donated a stem cell graft to a child with acute myeloid leukemia. Specimen: PBMCs from the stem cell graft donor, collected from the stem cell graft. This chain links TRBV7-2 with TRBJ2-1; 7 bases align to TRBD2. The DNA of the CDR3 is TGTGCCAGCAGCTCGTTCACGGGACCGCGGGAGTGGGATGAGCAGTTCTTC. Amino acid sequence: CASSSFTGPREWDEQFF. The full variable domain, rest sourced from reference TRBV7-2 and TRBJ2-1, is GAGVSQSPSNKVTEKGKDVELRCDPISGHTALYWYRQSLGQGLEFLIYFQGNSAPDKSGLPSDRFSAERTGGSVSTLTIQRTQQEDSAVYLCASSSFTGPREWDEQFFGPGTRLTVL.